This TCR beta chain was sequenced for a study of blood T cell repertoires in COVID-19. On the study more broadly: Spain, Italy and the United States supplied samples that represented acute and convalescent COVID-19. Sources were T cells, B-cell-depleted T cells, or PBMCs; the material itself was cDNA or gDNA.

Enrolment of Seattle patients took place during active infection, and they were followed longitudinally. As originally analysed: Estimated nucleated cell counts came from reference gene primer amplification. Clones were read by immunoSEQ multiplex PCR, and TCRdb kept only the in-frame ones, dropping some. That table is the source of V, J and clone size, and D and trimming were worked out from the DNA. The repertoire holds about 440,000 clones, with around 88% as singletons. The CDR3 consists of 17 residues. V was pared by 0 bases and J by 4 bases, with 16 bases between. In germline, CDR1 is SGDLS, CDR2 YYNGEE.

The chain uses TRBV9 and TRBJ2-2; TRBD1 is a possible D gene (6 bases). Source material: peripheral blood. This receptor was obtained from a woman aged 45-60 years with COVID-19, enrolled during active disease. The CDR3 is CASSVGGRGYGTGELFF. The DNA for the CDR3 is TGTGCCAGCAGCGTAGGTGGCAGGGGATATGGCACCGGGGAGCTGTTTTTT.